Below, one T cell receptor (beta chain) is given with its context. The antigen it recognizes is unknown. No qualities accompany the bases; no much larger clone lies one base away. The CDR3 regions of human TCRbeta chains were subjected to immunosequencing. Per the authors' processing: Repertoire TCRs were matched against a reference library of SARS-CoV-2-specific TCRs generated with the MIRA antigen-specificity platform. Breadth meant the fraction of unique TCRs that were SARS-CoV-2-associated, whereas depth meant the fraction of total T cells that were SARS-CoV-2-associated. Using the MIRA data, every spike-specific TCR was mapped to the spike region that the TCR reacted to and assigned to either a CD4 or a CD8 class. Log10-transformed breadth and depth values were compared by one-way ANOVA with Sidak's multiple comparisons tests. The immuneACCESS repertoire file appears here via TCRdb, limited to in-frame rearrangements. These files lack a portion of the clones; in checked studies, under half of the deficit traces to unresolved V genes, and the cause of the others is not known. That table is the source of V, J and clone size, and D and trimming were worked out from the DNA. This sample gives about 160,000 clones in total; 88% of them show up just once. Around 5.5% of the sample is in the top ten clones.

The CDR3 has 17 amino acids, counting the end cysteine and phenylalanine. Only the CDR3 part of the read is kept: 51 bases, read in frame from the first base. For this chain, trimming is 4 bases at the V end and 5 bases at the J end, and the number of junction bases without a gene match is 10. The germline V gene encodes CDR1 SGHRS and CDR2 YFSETQ. This sample was taken from a study of T cell responses to AZD1222 COVID-19 vaccine (dated by TCRdb to 2020 to 2023). For context, the study as a whole: AZD1222 recipients given second doses at about 4 weeks or at about 12 weeks were pooled, since spike-specific TCR depth and breadth were not found to differ between the two schedules. TCR sequencing was performed for approximately 240 trial participants, of whom 200 to 220 were given two doses of AZD1222 and around 25 were given two doses of MenACWY control vaccine. Trial participants were enrolled by age into 18-55, 56-69 and 70-plus year subgroups, with around 140, 26 and 57 TCR-sequenced participants respectively. The investigation overall reported the following: A significant rise in spike-specific TCR breadth and depth was observed after two AZD1222 doses relative to day 0 and relative to MenACWY recipients. Epitopes outside the regions mutated in the B.1.351 and B.1.1.7 variants were reportedly recognized by nearly half of the unique spike-specific TCRs. Participants were mostly white British, with more females than males. The authors suggested clonal diversity may have been underestimated. Because no day 14 peak-response samples were available, the repertoires could be characterized only after the peak T cell response. Only six AZD1222 recipients were SARS-CoV-2 seropositive at baseline, limiting conclusions about previously exposed vaccinees. In the small 56-69-year group, the increase in depth fell short of significance, most likely because of low power. The vaccine-associated CD4 TCRs covered the entire spike protein, and the dominant responses fell in regions 160-218 and 743-854.

The time point label, read with the paper, signifies: baseline before first vaccination. The vaccinee samples were drawn from two UK trials, COV001 and COV002, one of which was a single-blind randomized controlled phase 2/3 trial testing AZD1222 (ChAdOx1 nCoV-19) in healthy adults. For TCRbeta chain sequencing, PBMC samples from trial participants were taken at day 0 and at day 28 after the second dose. This clonotype originated in an adult in good health. The sample was peripheral blood, taken on day 0 of AZD1222 vaccination. This receptor chain uses TRBV5-1 and TRBJ2-2, and 11 junctional nucleotides match TRBD1. CDR3 protein: CASSAWTGGVATGELFF. The DNA sequence is given as TGCGCCAGCAGCGCATGGACAGGGGGCGTAGCGACCGGGGAGCTGTTTTTT.